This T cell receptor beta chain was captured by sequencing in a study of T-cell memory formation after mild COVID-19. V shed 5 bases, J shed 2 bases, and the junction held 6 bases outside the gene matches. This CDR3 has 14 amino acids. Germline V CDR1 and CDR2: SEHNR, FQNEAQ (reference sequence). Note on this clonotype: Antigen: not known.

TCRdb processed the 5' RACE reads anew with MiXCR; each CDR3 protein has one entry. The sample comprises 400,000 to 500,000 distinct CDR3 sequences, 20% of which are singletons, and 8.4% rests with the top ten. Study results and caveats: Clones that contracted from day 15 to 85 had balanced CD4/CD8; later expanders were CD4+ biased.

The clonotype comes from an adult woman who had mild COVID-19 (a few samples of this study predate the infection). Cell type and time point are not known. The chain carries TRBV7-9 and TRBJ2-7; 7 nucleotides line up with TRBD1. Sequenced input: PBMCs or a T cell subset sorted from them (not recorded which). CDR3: CASSKRQGPYEQYF. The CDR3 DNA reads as TGTGCCAGCAGCAAGCGACAGGGACCCTACGAGCAGTACTTC. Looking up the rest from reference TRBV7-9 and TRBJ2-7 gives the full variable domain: DTGVSQNPRHKITKRGQNVTFRCDPISEHNRLYWYRQTLGQGPEFLTYFQNEAQLEKSRLLSDRFSAERPKGSFSTLEIQRTEQGDSAMYLCASSKRQGPYEQYFGPGTRLTVT.